Shown below are 14 T cell receptor beta chains from a single sample sequenced in a study of shared clonotypes between healthy human individuals. Repertoires were generated with immunoSEQ multiplex PCR, while TCRdb's copy carries only in-frame clones and drops some. The table lists roughly 500,000 clones, over 75% of them singletons. The specimen sequenced was PBMCs. The source of these receptors is a woman aged 40 to 50 in good health. Some clones in this sample may be carry-over from other donors' samples.

This chain connects TRBV10-3 to TRBJ1-1; 7 bases align to TRBD1. J gave up 3 bases and V 5 bases, and 3 bases lay outside the gene matches. The CDR3 contains 13 residues. Per the germline V gene, CDR1 is ENHRY and CDR2 is SYGVKD. The DNA for the CDR3 is TGTGCCATCAGTACTCAGGGGGACACTGAAGCTTTCTTT. The encoded protein is CAISTQGDTEAFF.

The chain is built from TRBV10-2 and TRBJ1-2; weak D call: TRBD1 (6 bases). V was clipped by 3 bases and J by 0 bases, with 14 bases between them. CDR1 and CDR2 from the germline V gene are WSHSY and SAAADI. The CDR3 extends over 16 amino acids. CDR3 coding DNA: TGCGCCAGCAGTGAACTAACCGCAGGGGCTAACTATGGCTACACCTTC. Residues: CASSELTAGANYGYTF.

A remark on this clone: With only one base between it and a far larger clone, this is likely a read error. V gene TRBV13 combines with J gene TRBJ2-7; a weak D match, TRBD1 (6 bases). CDR3 length: 14 residues. Trimming took off 7 bases at V and 1 base at J, with 14 bases between the two ends. Looked up from germline, CDR1 is PRHDT and CDR2 is FYEKMQ (reference sequence). This CDR3 reads CASNSGTPSYEQYF. CDR3 bases: TGTGCCAGCAACTCTGGGACACCTTCCTACGAGCAGTACTTC.

This rearrangement joins TRBV7-8 to TRBJ2-7; either TRBD1 or TRBD2 may supply D (5 bases each). V lost 5 bases and J lost 3, with 14 bases in between. The CDR3 sequence is 14 residues long. The germline V gene has CDR1 SGHVS and CDR2 FQNEAQ. The CDR3 protein is CASSSSGALYEQYF. For the CDR3, the DNA is TGTGCCAGCAGCAGTTCCGGGGCCCTCTACGAGCAGTACTTC.

Worth noting for this clone: A read error likely explains this, since a far larger clone differs by one base. The chain joins TRBV9 to TRBJ1-4, with D hard to call. This CDR3 has 15 residues. Looked up from germline, CDR1 is SGDLS and CDR2 is YYNGEE. The CDR3 nucleotides read TGTGCCAGCAGCCCACGATCTGCAACTAATGAAGAACTGTTTTTT. Encoded protein: CASSPRSATNEELFF.

This clone has just one count. A much larger clone lies a single base off, so this may be a read error. Here the CDR3 reads CASSSPWVASSCNEQFF. The CDR3 DNA follows: TGTGCCAGCAGCTCGCCTTGGGTAGCTAGCTCCTGCAATGAGCAGTTCTTC. The gene calls are TRBV7-8 and TRBJ2-1; tentatively, D is TRBD2 (5 bases). Germline values: CDR1 SGHVS, CDR2 FQNEAQ. The CDR3 length is 17 residues. The whole variable domain, remainder taken from reference TRBV7-8 and TRBJ2-1, is GAGVSQSPRYKVAKRGQDVALRCDPISGHVSLFWYQQALGQGPEFLTYFQNEAQLDKSGLPSDRFFAERPEGSVSTLKIQRTQQEDSAVYLCASSSPWVASSCNEQFFGPGTRLTVL.

The chain has TRBV19 and TRBJ2-2, with unresolved D. The germline V and J ends were trimmed by 6 bases and 6 bases, with 20 bases remaining between them. The CDR3 is 16 residues long. Germline CDR1 and CDR2: LNHDA and SQIVND (reference sequence). CDR3 sequence: CASRLHSDATAGELFF. In DNA, the CDR3 is TGTGCCAGTAGGCTCCACAGCGATGCCACGGCCGGGGAGCTGTTTTTT.

The V gene is TRBV5-1, the J gene TRBJ2-2, with TRBD1 as a possible D gene (5 bases). In germline, CDR1 is SGHRS, CDR2 YFSETQ. The V and J ends lost 2 bases and 3 bases respectively, with 8 bases between them. This CDR3 has 14 amino acids. The CDR3 spells CASSFTRDTGELFF. Written as DNA, the CDR3 is TGCGCCAGCAGCTTTACCAGGGACACCGGGGAGCTGTTTTTT.

The chain links TRBV5-1 to TRBJ2-7, with D possibly matching TRBD2 (5 bases). CDR1 and CDR2 from the germline V gene are SGHRS and YFSETQ. Trimming pared 9 bases from V and 3 bases from J, leaving 22 bases between. This CDR3 spans 15 amino acids. CDR3 sequence: CATRNDPQLVYEQYF. The CDR3 region has the DNA TGCGCCACCCGTAACGATCCCCAACTAGTCTACGAGCAGTACTTC.

This chain links TRBV5-1 with TRBJ2-1; D possibly corresponds to TRBD2 (6 bases). The CDR3 contains 12 residues. Germline V gives CDR1 SGHRS, CDR2 YFSETQ. V dropped 8 bases and J dropped 8 bases, with 14 bases sitting between them. The CDR3 sequence is CARKRRVDEQFF. The CDR3 DNA reads TGCGCCAGGAAGAGGAGGGTTGATGAGCAGTTCTTC.

V usage is TRBV18 and J usage is TRBJ1-1, with D tentatively TRBD1 (5 bases). The CDR3 has 14 amino acids. Trimming took off 5 bases at V and 3 bases at J, with 13 bases between the two ends. Germline values: CDR1 KGHSH, CDR2 LQKENI. The CDR3 region is CASSKAGMDTEAFF. The CDR3 nucleotides are TGTGCCAGCTCAAAGGCAGGGATGGACACTGAAGCTTTCTTT.

CDR3 sequence: CASSPGTRGHTIYF. The CDR3 DNA reads TGCGCCAGCAGCCCGGGGACCAGGGGGCACACCATATATTTT. The chain recombines TRBV5-1 with TRBJ1-3; 8 bases are shared with TRBD1. The CDR3 spans 14 residues. Germline V lookup: CDR1 SGHRS, CDR2 YFSETQ. The ends lost 4 bases at V and 8 bases at J; junction bases unmatched: 8.

The CDR3 nucleotides read TGCGCCAGCAGCCAGGCCGCGGGACACCGCGCCGAGCAGTACTTC. This encodes CASSQAAGHRAEQYF. The V and J genes are TRBV4-3 and TRBJ2-7, with D perhaps assigned TRBD1 or TRBD2 (6 bases each). V shed 3 bases and J shed 6 bases, with 18 bases lying between them. The CDR3 contains 15 residues. Germline CDR1 and CDR2: LGHNA and YSLEER.

The rearrangement joins TRBV5-1 to TRBJ2-7, with a weak D call TRBD1 (6 bases). The CDR3 has 16 amino acids. V was cut by 4 bases and J by 6 bases, with 23 bases left in between. Germline V lookup: CDR1 SGHRS, CDR2 YFSETQ. The CDR3 sequence: CASSPTPGQTGGEQYF. The CDR3 coding sequence is TGCGCCAGCAGCCCCACACCGGGACAAACAGGCGGCGAGCAGTACTTC.